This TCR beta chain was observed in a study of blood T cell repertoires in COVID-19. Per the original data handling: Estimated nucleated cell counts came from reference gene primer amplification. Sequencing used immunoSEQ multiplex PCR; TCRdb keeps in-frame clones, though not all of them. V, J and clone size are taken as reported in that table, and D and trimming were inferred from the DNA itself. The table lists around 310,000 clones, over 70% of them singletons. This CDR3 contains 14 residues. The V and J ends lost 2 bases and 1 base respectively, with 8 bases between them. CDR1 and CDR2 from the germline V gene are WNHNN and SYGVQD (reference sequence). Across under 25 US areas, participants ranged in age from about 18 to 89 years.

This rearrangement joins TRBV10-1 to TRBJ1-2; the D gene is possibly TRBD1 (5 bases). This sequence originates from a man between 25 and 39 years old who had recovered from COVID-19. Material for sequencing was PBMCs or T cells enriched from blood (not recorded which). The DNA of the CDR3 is TGCGCCAGCAGTGAGGACAGAAGTAACTATGGCTACACCTTC. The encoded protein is CASSEDRSNYGYTF.